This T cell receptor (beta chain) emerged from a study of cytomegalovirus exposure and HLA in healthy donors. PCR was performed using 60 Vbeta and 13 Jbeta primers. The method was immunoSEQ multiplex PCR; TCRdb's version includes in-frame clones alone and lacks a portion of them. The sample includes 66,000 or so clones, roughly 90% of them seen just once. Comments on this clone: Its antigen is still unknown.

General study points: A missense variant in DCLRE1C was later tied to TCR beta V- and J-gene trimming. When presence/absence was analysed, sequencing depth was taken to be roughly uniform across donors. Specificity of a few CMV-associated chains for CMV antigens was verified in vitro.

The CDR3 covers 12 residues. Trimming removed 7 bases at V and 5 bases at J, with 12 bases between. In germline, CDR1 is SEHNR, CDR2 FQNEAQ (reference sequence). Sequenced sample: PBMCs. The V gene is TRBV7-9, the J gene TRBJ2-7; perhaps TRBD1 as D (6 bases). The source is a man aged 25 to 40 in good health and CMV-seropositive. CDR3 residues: CASTGENDEQYF. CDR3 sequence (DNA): TGTGCCAGCACAGGGGAAAACGACGAGCAGTACTTC.